The 13 T cell receptor beta chains listed next were all sequenced from one sample in a study of low-dose radiotherapy and immunotherapy resistance in tumors. This sample's time point: after trial treatment. Treatment given: LDRT plus nivolumab, ipilimumab, low-dose cyclophosphamide and aspirin (RACIN trial). cDNA synthesis used a TRAV/TRBV-specific primer set for both chains. For amplifying TCRs, the PCR ran for about 20 cycles with Phusion, which was used together with a constant-region primer and the adapter on the V primers. Each CDR3 protein is one row after TCRdb ran MiXCR on the reads. This table has under 95,000 distinct CDR3 sequences, about 17% appearing once. This sample comprised PBMCs, obtained after low-dose radiotherapy plus immunotherapy. The receptors originated from a male donor with prostate cancer.

This clonotype was seen ten or more times. This sequence joins TRBV28 and TRBJ2-7; D is unresolved. Per the germline V gene, CDR1 is MDHEN and CDR2 is SYDVKM. The ends were cut back, 8 bases at V and 5 bases at J, with 4 bases in the middle. The CDR3 loop spans 9 amino acids. The CDR3 loop reads CASGDEQYF. CDR3 sequence (DNA): TGTGCCAGCGGGGACGAGCAGTACTTC.

This clonotype was seen many times. The chain couples TRBV7-2 to TRBJ2-7; D may be TRBD2 (6 bases). CDR1 SGHTA and CDR2 FQGNSA come from the germline V gene. CDR3 length equals 16 residues. V lost 5 bases, J lost 0 bases, and 17 bases lay in between. The CDR3, as DNA: TGTGCCAGCAGCGGAAATAGCGGAGGAAGCTCCTACGAGCAGTACTTC. Protein: CASSGNSGGSSYEQYF.

This chain uses TRBV5-6 with TRBJ1-2, with D hard to call. The CDR3 is made up of 14 amino acids. Germline V gene sequence: CDR1 SGHDT, CDR2 YYEEEE. Trimming pared 0 bases from V and 6 bases from J, leaving 12 bases between. The chain's CDR3 is CASSLGPATDGYTF. CDR3 sequence (DNA): TGTGCCAGCAGCTTGGGGCCAGCGACGGATGGCTACACCTTC.

The gene calls are TRBV6-2 or TRBV6-3 and TRBJ2-2, with D possibly being TRBD2 (5 bases). This CDR3 contains 15 residues. CDR1 is MNHEY, CDR2 SVGEGT, per germline. Trimming left V 2 bases short and J 5 bases short, with 12 bases between. The CDR3 nucleotides are TGTGCCAGCAGTTACGGCCCGTGGGAGACCGGGGAGCTGTTTTTT. It yields the protein CASSYGPWETGELFF.

Note on this clonotype: This likely stems from a read error, as it lies one base from a far larger clone. This chain links TRBV12-3 or TRBV12-4 with TRBJ2-5; D not certain. The CDR3 contains 13 residues. V gave up 2 bases and J gave up 11 bases, with 15 bases separating them. CDR3 loop: CASSLNLVNEQYF. DNA for the CDR3: TGTGCCAGCAGTTTAAATCTCGTGAATGAGCAGTACTTC.

This clonotype occurred many times. The chain is built from TRBV11-2 and TRBJ2-7, with TRBD2 matching over 8 bases. Germline V gene sequence: CDR1 SGHAT, CDR2 FQNNGV. V lost 5 bases, J lost 6 bases, and 15 bases stayed unmatched. This CDR3 contains 16 residues. The DNA of the CDR3 is TGTGCCAGCAGCCCAGGGGTCGGGAGGGCTCCGGGCGAGCAGTACTTC. Translation: CASSPGVGRAPGEQYF.

This clonotype was recorded many times. This CDR3 is CAISERAGVYNEQFF. The CDR3 DNA reads as TGTGCCATCAGTGAGCGAGCGGGGGTCTACAATGAGCAGTTCTTC. V and J are TRBV10-3 and TRBJ2-1; 8 bases match TRBD2. Germline values: CDR1 ENHRY, CDR2 SYGVKD. The CDR3 runs to 15 residues. With 2 bases clipped from V and 3 bases from J, the junction kept 3 bases outside the gene matches.

The genes are TRBV4-3 and TRBJ2-1, with D tentatively TRBD2 (5 bases). Germline V CDR1 and CDR2: LGHNA, YSLEER. The CDR3 contains 14 residues. V lost 0 bases, J lost 10 bases, and 13 bases lay in between. CDR3 sequence reads: CASSQDLGSYEQFF. The CDR3 bases are TGCGCCAGCAGCCAAGATCTAGGGAGCTACGAGCAGTTCTTC.

This clonotype has a count of ten or more. This chain links TRBV29-1 with TRBJ2-3, with 12 bases matching TRBD2. Unmatched junction bases numbered 8, after V lost 6 bases and J lost 1 base. CDR1 is SQVTM and CDR2 is ANQGSEA in the germline V gene. This CDR3 is built from 16 residues. The CDR3 is CSVNRLAGVGTDTQYF. CDR3 sequence (DNA): TGCAGCGTGAACCGACTAGCGGGAGTGGGCACAGATACGCAGTATTTT.

In this sample, this clonotype turned up many times. The chain uses TRBV30 and TRBJ1-5; perhaps TRBD1 as D (5 bases). CDR3 length: 13 residues. Per germline, CDR1 GTSNPN and CDR2 SVGIG (reference sequence). The V end was cut by 8 bases, the J end by 7 bases, with 18 bases between. The CDR3 DNA follows: TGTGCCGGGGGGTCCCAGTCAGGCCAGCCCCAGCATTTT. Its translation is CAGGSQSGQPQHF.

CDR3 in amino acids: CASSSGQRYEQYF. CDR3 sequence (DNA): TGTGCCAGCAGTTCGGGACAGCGCTACGAGCAGTACTTC. The rearrangement joins TRBV12-3 or TRBV12-4 to TRBJ2-7; 7 nucleotides align to TRBD1. The CDR3 contains 13 residues. V lost 4 bases and J lost 3; bases outside the gene matches: 3.

This clonotype was found many times. The V call is TRBV20-1, the J call TRBJ2-7; no definite D call. The CDR3 is 12 amino acids. V was clipped by 6 bases and J by 3 bases, with 12 bases between them. The germline CDR1 and CDR2 sequences are DFQATT and SNEGSKA (reference sequence). CDR3 in amino acids: CSADTESYEQYF. The CDR3 nucleotides are TGCAGTGCCGACACCGAGAGCTACGAGCAGTACTTC.

This clonotype showed up many times. This chain uses TRBV10-3 with TRBJ1-3; D possibly corresponds to TRBD1 (5 bases). CDR3 length: 14 residues. Germline values: CDR1 ENHRY, CDR2 SYGVKD. The germline V and J ends were trimmed by 10 bases and 0 bases, with 13 bases remaining between them. CDR3 bases: TGTGCCACCCTGGAGGGGAGCTCTGGAAACACCATATATTTT. This codes for CATLEGSSGNTIYF.